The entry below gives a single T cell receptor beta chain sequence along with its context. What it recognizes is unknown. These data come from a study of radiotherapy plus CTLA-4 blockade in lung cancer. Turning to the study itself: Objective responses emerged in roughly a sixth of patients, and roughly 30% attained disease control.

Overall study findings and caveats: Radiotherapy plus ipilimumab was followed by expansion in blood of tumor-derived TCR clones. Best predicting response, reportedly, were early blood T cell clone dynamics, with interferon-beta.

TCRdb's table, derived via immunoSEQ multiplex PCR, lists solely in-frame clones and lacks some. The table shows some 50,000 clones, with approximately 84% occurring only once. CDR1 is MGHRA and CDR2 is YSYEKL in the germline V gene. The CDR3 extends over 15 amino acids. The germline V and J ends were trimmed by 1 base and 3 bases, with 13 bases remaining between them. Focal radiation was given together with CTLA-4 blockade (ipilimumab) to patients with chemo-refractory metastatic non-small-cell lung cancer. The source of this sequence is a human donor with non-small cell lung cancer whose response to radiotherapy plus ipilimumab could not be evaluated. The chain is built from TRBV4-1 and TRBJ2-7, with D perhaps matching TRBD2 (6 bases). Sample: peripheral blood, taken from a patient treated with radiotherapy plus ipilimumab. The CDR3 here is CASSQVGGNDYEQYF. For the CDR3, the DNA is TGCGCCAGCAGCCAAGTCGGAGGGAACGACTACGAGCAGTACTTC.